This T cell receptor (beta chain) was observed in a study of cytomegalovirus exposure and HLA in healthy donors. The PCR made use of 60 Vbeta and 13 Jbeta primers. Assay: immunoSEQ multiplex PCR; the TCRdb copy retains only in-frame clones and omits some. This repertoire shows 190,000 or so clones, about four fifths found once; its top ten account for 1.5%. In germline, CDR1 is SGHDT, CDR2 YYEEEE. This CDR3 spans 13 amino acids. Trimming cost V 3 bases and J 11 bases; bases outside gene matches: 8. The sample consisted of PBMCs. The V call is TRBV5-6, the J call TRBJ2-4; 7 bases map to TRBD1. The source is a girl under 18 in good health and CMV-seropositive. The DNA of the CDR3 is TGTGCCAGCAGCTGGCGACAGGGTCCGGTTCAGTACTTC. Protein: CASSWRQGPVQYF.